The following is a T cell receptor (beta chain) sequence with its context. Its antigen is currently unknown. Read sequence stops 3 residues before the CDR3 end, and the germline J gene provides the missing end. Repertoires were generated with immunoSEQ multiplex PCR, while TCRdb's copy carries only in-frame clones and drops some. The sample table sets out tens of thousands of clones. The sample is drawn from a study of T cells in women clearing cervical HPV infection. The wider study: Blood came at first lesion visit for cases, post-clearance for controls. Study results and limitations: CIN3+ cases had significantly higher TCR richness than controls; evenness did not differ. Effector/memory and HPV-specific T cells were not isolated, and association timing is unknown. Cases and controls were distinguished at AUC approximately 0.8 by richness and V genes.

The junction had 11 bases not matched to a gene; V was cut back by 10 bases and J by 5 bases. The CDR3 spans 15 residues. Looked up from germline, CDR1 is SGHTA and CDR2 is FQGNSA. The chain joins TRBV7-2 to TRBJ2-3, with 11 bases fitting TRBD2. This TCR derives from a woman between 18 and 70 years old with a cervical HPV16 infection that either progressed to CIN3+ or cleared (not recorded which). The sample consisted of blood buffy coat. The CDR3 here is CATNLAGGGGDTQYF. CDR3 bases read: TGTGCCACAAATCTAGCGGGAGGAGGTGGAGATACG.